The rows below give T cell receptor beta chains drawn from one sample of a study of regulatory T cells. Here immunoSEQ multiplex PCR was the method, and the copy in TCRdb shows in-frame clones only, minus some. The sample has tens of thousands of clones; 75% to 90% are singletons. Sequencing input: conventional CD4+ T cells sorted from blood. These receptor sequences come from a person aged 18-35 years with CD3G deficiency. Each CDR3 is given with its conserved first and last residue. Fields, in order: D gene, J gene, V gene, clone size, CDR3 protein, CDR3 DNA. A D gene is named only where the DNA matches it firmly. Part of the rows lack a size; the others show once, few, many or a class for expanded clones.

>-|TRBJ1-1|TRBV18|-
CASSPKGGTEAFF
TGTGCCAGCTCACCGAAGGGGGGGACTGAAGCTTTCTTT
>TRBD1|TRBJ1-2|TRBV6-5|once
CASSRQGGANYDYTF
TGTGCCAGCAGTCGACAGGGGGGAGCTAACTATGACTACACCTTC
>TRBD1|TRBJ2-5|TRBV28|-
CASSSGRGPQETQYF
TGTGCCAGCAGTTCTGGCAGGGGGCCCCAAGAGACCCAGTACTTC
>-|TRBJ2-2|TRBV11-2|-
CASSLGFTGELFF
TGTGCCAGCAGCTTGGGGTTCACCGGGGAGCTGTTTTTT
>-|TRBJ1-5|TRBV21-1|-
CASTDREGRQPQHF
TGTGCCAGCACGGACAGGGAGGGACGACAGCCCCAGCATTTT
>TRBD1|TRBJ1-2|TRBV7-9|-
CASSSDGQGIYGYTF
TGTGCCAGCAGCTCGGATGGACAGGGGATCTATGGCTACACCTTC
>-|TRBJ1-5|TRBV19|-
CASSIDLLKGFPNQPQHF
TGTGCCAGTAGTATAGATCTTTTAAAAGGGTTCCCCAATCAGCCCCAGCATTTT
>-|TRBJ1-2|TRBV18|-
CASSPTGYYGYTF
TGTGCCAGCTCACCAACCGGGTATTATGGCTACACCTTC
>TRBD1|TRBJ2-7|TRBV6-1|-
CASSEWTGRAYEQYF
TGTGCCAGCAGTGAATGGACAGGGCGGGCCTACGAGCAGTACTTC
>-|TRBJ1-1|TRBV6-6|-
CASSYPKQDHEAFF
TGTGCCAGCAGTTACCCGAAACAGGATCATGAAGCTTTCTTT
>-|TRBJ1-1|TRBV6-1|-
CASRGYRNTEAFF
TGTGCCAGCAGGGGATACAGGAACACTGAAGCTTTCTTT
>-|TRBJ1-1|TRBV18|-
CASSPLRNTEAFF
TGTGCCAGCTCACCATTGCGGAACACTGAAGCTTTCTTT
>-|TRBJ2-5|TRBV5-1|-
CASSLHTSFQETQYF
TGCGCCAGCAGCCTACACACTAGCTTCCAAGAGACCCAGTACTTC
>-|TRBJ1-5|TRBV6-6|once
CASSFGNQPQHF
TGTGCCAGCAGCTTTGGAAATCAGCCCCAGCATTTT
>-|TRBJ2-2|TRBV5-1|-
CASGAGSNTGELFF
TGCGCCAGCGGAGCAGGGTCGAACACCGGGGAGCTGTTTTTT
>-|TRBJ2-7|TRBV7-9|-
CASSLGPAAGEQYF
TGTGCCAGCAGCTTAGGACCCGCCGCGGGGGAGCAGTACTTC
>-|TRBJ2-2|TRBV28|once
CASRPGTLRSGELFF
TGTGCCAGCAGACCCGGGACCCTCCGGAGCGGGGAGCTGTTTTTT
>-|TRBJ2-3|TRBV10-3|-
CATSAMDTQYF
TGTGCCACAAGCGCCATGGATACGCAGTATTTT
>-|TRBJ2-2|TRBV19|-
CASSTGTHRTNTGELFF
TGTGCCAGTAGTACAGGGACCCACCGCACGAACACCGGGGAGCTGTTTTTT
>TRBD1|TRBJ1-1|TRBV19|-
CARTTGPELGVEAFF
TGTGCCAGAACGACAGGGCCCGAGCTGGGGGTCGAAGCTTTCTTT
>-|TRBJ2-7|TRBV18|-
CASSPRDKYEQYF
TGTGCCAGCTCCCCTCGGGACAAGTACGAGCAGTACTTC
>TRBD2|TRBJ2-7|TRBV28|-
CASSPRFGRVFYEQYF
TGTGCCAGCAGTCCCAGGTTCGGGAGGGTTTTCTACGAGCAGTACTTC
>-|TRBJ2-7|TRBV28|-
CASTAGNEQYF
TGTGCCAGCACCGCCGGAAACGAGCAGTACTTC
>-|TRBJ1-1|TRBV6-1|-
CASSRGPFEAFF
TGTGCCAGCAGTCGGGGGCCTTTTGAAGCTTTCTTT
>-|TRBJ2-1|TRBV20-1|-
CSARMEYEQFF
TGCAGTGCTAGAATGGAGTATGAGCAGTTCTTC
>TRBD1|TRBJ2-2|TRBV19|-
CASRSSGTGLTGELFF
TGTGCCAGTAGATCGTCCGGGACAGGGCTCACCGGGGAGCTGTTTTTT
>-|TRBJ2-1|TRBV13|-
CASSLDPADYNEQFF
TGTGCCAGCAGCTTAGACCCGGCGGATTACAATGAGCAGTTCTTC
>-|TRBJ2-7|TRBV6-1|-
CASGERAYEQYF
TGTGCCAGCGGCGAGAGAGCCTACGAGCAGTACTTC
>-|TRBJ2-5|TRBV18|-
CASSRFGEQETQYF
TGTGCCAGCTCACGCTTCGGGGAGCAAGAGACCCAGTACTTC
>-|TRBJ2-3|TRBV7-9|-
CASTHIGKGSTDTQYF
TGTGCCAGTACTCATATCGGGAAGGGAAGCACAGATACGCAGTATTTT
>TRBD2|TRBJ2-1|TRBV28|-
CASSPQRREPYNEQFF
TGTGCCAGCAGCCCCCAGAGGCGGGAGCCCTACAATGAGCAGTTCTTC
>-|TRBJ2-1|TRBV6-6|-
CASSSKGGNEQFF
TGTGCCAGCAGCTCGAAAGGGGGTAATGAGCAGTTCTTC
>TRBD2|TRBJ2-3|TRBV7-8|-
CASSLEGKRGARATQYF
TGTGCCAGCAGCTTAGAGGGAAAGCGGGGGGCGCGGGCTACGCAGTATTTT
>-|TRBJ2-3|TRBV28|-
CASSFRGPTDTQYF
TGTGCCAGCAGTTTTCGGGGCCCCACAGATACGCAGTATTTT
>-|TRBJ2-3|TRBV5-1|once
CASSSLGFADTQYF
TGCGCCAGCAGCTCGCTGGGGTTTGCAGATACGCAGTATTTT
>TRBD1|TRBJ2-4|TRBV28|-
CASSLQTGTKNIQYF
TGTGCCAGCAGTTTGCAGACAGGGACCAAAAACATTCAGTACTTC